This is a list of T cell receptor beta chains from one sample in a study of low-dose radiotherapy and immunotherapy resistance in tumors. TCRdb reprocessed the reads via MiXCR and lists one record per CDR3 protein. The data contain nearly 60,000 distinct CDR3 sequences, 23% of them singletons. The material sequenced was PBMCs, taken after low-dose radiotherapy plus immunotherapy. The receptors stem from a male donor with prostate cancer. Both conserved end residues are part of each CDR3. D genes are given only for firm matches. Size is stated for part of the rows, as once, few or many counts, or as a class when the clone is expanded.

j_call d_call clone_size v_call cdr3_nt cdr3_aa
TRBJ1-1 TRBD1 many TRBV3-1 TGTGCCAGCAGTCGTACAGGGGCCACTGAAGCTTTCTTT CASSRTGATEAFF
TRBJ2-3 TRBD2 many TRBV7-6 TGTGCCAGCAGCCCCCTAGCGGGGAGCACAGATACGCAGTATTTT CASSPLAGSTDTQYF
TRBJ2-3 TRBD2 many TRBV4-3 TGCGCCAGCAGCCAAGACGGGGGGGCGGATACGCAGTATTTT CASSQDGGADTQYF
TRBJ1-4 - many TRBV18 TGTGCCAGCTCACCTGAAGCAACTAATGAAAAACTGTTTTTT CASSPEATNEKLFF
TRBJ1-5 - many TRBV28 TGTGCCAGCGGTAGTATTACAGGGAGTCAGCCCCAGCATTTT CASGSITGSQPQHF
TRBJ2-2 - many TRBV9 TGTGCCAGCAGCGTAGCATCAAGGGTGGCCACCGGGGAGCTGTTTTTT CASSVASRVATGELFF
TRBJ2-6 - - TRBV5-8 TGTGCCAGCAGCCAGGGACGGCGGAGGGGATCTGGGGCCAACGTCCTGACTTTC CASSQGRRRGSGANVLTF
TRBJ2-2 - few TRBV5-1 - CASSFEKTGTGNLGELFFF
TRBJ2-7 - many TRBV20-1 TGCAGTGCTAGACGGGTTGACAAATCCTACGAGCAGTACTTC CSARRVDKSYEQYF
TRBJ2-5 - many TRBV6-6 TGTGCCAGCAGCCCCCTGGAAAACGGGCGGGGAGAGACCCAGTACTTC CASSPLENGRGETQYF
TRBJ1-1 TRBD1 few TRBV5-5 TGTGCCAGCAGCTCCAAATGGACAGGAACGAACACTGAAGCTTTCTTT CASSSKWTGTNTEAFF
TRBJ1-5 TRBD1 many TRBV6-5 TGTGCCAGCAGCCGTACGACAGGGAGCAATCAGCCCCAGCATTTT CASSRTTGSNQPQHF
TRBJ2-1 TRBD2 many TRBV12-3/TRBV12-4 TGTGCCAGCAGTTTTTCTAGCGGGGCCTCGGTCTTC CASSFSSGASVF
TRBJ2-7 - few TRBV6-2/TRBV6-3 TGTGCCAGCAGTTACTCGAGCCCCTCCTACGAGCAGTACTTC CASSYSSPSYEQYF
TRBJ2-7 TRBD2 many TRBV15 TGTGCCACCAGCAGGGGACTAAGCGGGGTATTCTACGAGCAGTACTTC CATSRGLSGVFYEQYF
TRBJ1-1 - many TRBV21-1 TGTGCCAGCAGCAGGGACAGGGGACCCTACCCAATGAACACTGAAGCTTTCTTT CASSRDRGPYPMNTEAFF
TRBJ2-2 - - TRBV3-1 TGTGCCAACAGCCCTGGTGGGGGCTGGGCGAACACCGGGGAGCTGTTTTTT CANSPGGGWANTGELFF
TRBJ2-6 - many TRBV7-2 TGTGCCAGCAGCTTATTACTAGGCGGGTTCTCTGGGGCCAACGTCCTGACTTTC CASSLLLGGFSGANVLTF
TRBJ2-2 - many TRBV12-3/TRBV12-4 TGTGCCAGCAGTTTCGTGGCGGGGGCCCGCCCGGGGGAGCTGTTTTTT CASSFVAGARPGELFF
TRBJ1-5 - many TRBV3-1 TGTGCCAGCAGCCAAGCCGGAAGAAACAGTGGACAGCCCCAGCATTTT CASSQAGRNSGQPQHF
TRBJ2-1 - many TRBV11-2 TGTGCCAGCAGCTTGGGTTTTGCGGGGCAACCGACTTACAATGAGCAGTTCTTC CASSLGFAGQPTYNEQFF
TRBJ1-1 - many TRBV2 TGTGCCAGCAGTGAACTGGAGAACACTGAAGCTTTCTTT CASSELENTEAFF
TRBJ2-4 - many TRBV30 TGTGCCTGGGGGAAAACAGGGTTGCTTGCCAAAAACATTCAGTACTTC CAWGKTGLLAKNIQYF
TRBJ2-7 - many TRBV15 TGTGCCACCAGCAGAGGAAGTACGGGATCCTACGAGCAGTACTTC CATSRGSTGSYEQYF
TRBJ1-6 - many TRBV7-9 TGTGCCAGCAGCCTCCAAACCGGACAAGGAAATTCACCCCTCCACTTT CASSLQTGQGNSPLHF
TRBJ2-2 - once TRBV5-8 TGTGCCAGCAGCCCACCAATGAACACCGGGGAGCTGTTTTTT CASSPPMNTGELFF
TRBJ2-7 TRBD1 many TRBV10-3 TGTGCCACGACGGGACAGGGGGCCCACGAGCAGTACTTC CATTGQGAHEQYF
TRBJ2-5 - many TRBV4-3 TGCGCCAGCAGCCGCCTACTGGGGGTCGGGGAGACCCAGTACTTC CASSRLLGVGETQYF
TRBJ1-2 - many TRBV29-1 TGCAGCGTTGATAACCGGGGATCGGGAGGCTACACCTTC CSVDNRGSGGYTF
TRBJ1-1 - many TRBV7-2 TGTGCCAGCAGCTTAGTTGCGGTGAACACTGAAGCTTTCTTT CASSLVAVNTEAFF
TRBJ2-1 TRBD1 many TRBV5-1 TGCGCCAGCAGCCCCACAGGGGGAGTATCCTACAATGAGCAGTTCTTC CASSPTGGVSYNEQFF
TRBJ1-5 TRBD1 many TRBV6-6 TGTGCCAGCAGGGGACAGGGGAGCAATCAGCCCCAGCATTTT CASRGQGSNQPQHF
TRBJ2-3 - many TRBV20-1 TGCAGTGCCGCAGACAAGCGGGTCGGGACAGATACGCAGTATTTT CSAADKRVGTDTQYF
TRBJ1-1 - few TRBV6-2/TRBV6-3 TGTGCCAGCAGTTACACGGGGTCCACTGAAGCTTTCTTT CASSYTGSTEAFF
TRBJ1-5 TRBD1 - TRBV7-2 TGTGCCAGCAGCTCCAAGGGGGCGGGCAATCAGCCCCAGCATTTT CASSSKGAGNQPQHF
TRBJ2-4 - many TRBV18 TGTGCCAGCTCACCACCCCAGGTCCTAGCCAAAAACATTCAGTACTTC CASSPPQVLAKNIQYF
TRBJ1-1 TRBD1 many TRBV5-1 TGCGCCAGCAGCCAAGGGGGGGACAGGAGGGCTGAAGCTTTCTTT CASSQGGDRRAEAFF
TRBJ1-1 - many TRBV6-2/TRBV6-3 TGTGCCAGCAACTTGGGGGCTTCGAACACTGAAGCTTTCTTT CASNLGASNTEAFF
TRBJ1-4 - many TRBV14 TGTGCCAGCAGCCAATCCACAGGTGGGAAACTGTTTTTT CASSQSTGGKLFF
TRBJ1-6 TRBD1 many TRBV4-3 TGCGCCAGCAGCTACAGGACAGGGGATTTGTCACCCCTCCACTTT CASSYRTGDLSPLHF
TRBJ2-1 - many TRBV4-1 TGCGCCAGCAGCCATGTAGGGCCTGAGCAGTTCTTC CASSHVGPEQFF
TRBJ1-1 - few TRBV7-9 TGTGCCAGCAGCTCGACTCTGACGAACACTGAAGCTTTCTTT CASSSTLTNTEAFF
TRBJ2-7 - - TRBV5-1 TGCGCCAGCAGCTTGGTTCCAGGGAGATCAGGCGAGCAGTACTTC CASSLVPGRSGEQYF
TRBJ2-4 TRBD1 many TRBV2 TGTGCCAGCAGTGAAGCCCTGGACAGGGTCCCTGAAAACATTCAGTACTTC CASSEALDRVPENIQYF
TRBJ2-1 - many TRBV19 TGTGCCAGTAGTATCAAGGATGTCTCCTACAATGAGCAGTTCTTC CASSIKDVSYNEQFF
TRBJ1-5 - - TRBV5-3 TGTGCCAGCAGCTCCGGAGGATCTCAGCCCCAGCATTTT CASSSGGSQPQHF
TRBJ2-3 - few TRBV23-1 TGCGCCAGCAGTCAACTGGGGGGCACAGATACGCAGTATTTT CASSQLGGTDTQYF
TRBJ1-3 - many TRBV7-2 TGTGCCAGCAGCTTAGAGAGACACTCTGGAAACACCATATATTTT CASSLERHSGNTIYF
TRBJ1-1 - many TRBV4-2 TGTGCCAGCAGCCAAGTAGGGGGCACTGAAGCTTTCTTT CASSQVGGTEAFF
TRBJ2-1 - many TRBV19 TGTGCCAGTAGTGCCTCAGGGTTTAGGCAGTTCTTC CASSASGFRQFF
TRBJ2-2 - many TRBV6-6 TGTGCCAGCAGATTACAGTTGAGGACCGGGGAGCTGTTTTTT CASRLQLRTGELFF
TRBJ2-5 TRBD2 - TRBV25-1 TGTGCCAGCAGTGAATCCCGACTAGCGGGCCAAGAGACCCAGTACTTC CASSESRLAGQETQYF
TRBJ2-7 - - TRBV19 TGTGCCAGTAGTCCGACAGAGACATACGAGCAGTACTTC CASSPTETYEQYF